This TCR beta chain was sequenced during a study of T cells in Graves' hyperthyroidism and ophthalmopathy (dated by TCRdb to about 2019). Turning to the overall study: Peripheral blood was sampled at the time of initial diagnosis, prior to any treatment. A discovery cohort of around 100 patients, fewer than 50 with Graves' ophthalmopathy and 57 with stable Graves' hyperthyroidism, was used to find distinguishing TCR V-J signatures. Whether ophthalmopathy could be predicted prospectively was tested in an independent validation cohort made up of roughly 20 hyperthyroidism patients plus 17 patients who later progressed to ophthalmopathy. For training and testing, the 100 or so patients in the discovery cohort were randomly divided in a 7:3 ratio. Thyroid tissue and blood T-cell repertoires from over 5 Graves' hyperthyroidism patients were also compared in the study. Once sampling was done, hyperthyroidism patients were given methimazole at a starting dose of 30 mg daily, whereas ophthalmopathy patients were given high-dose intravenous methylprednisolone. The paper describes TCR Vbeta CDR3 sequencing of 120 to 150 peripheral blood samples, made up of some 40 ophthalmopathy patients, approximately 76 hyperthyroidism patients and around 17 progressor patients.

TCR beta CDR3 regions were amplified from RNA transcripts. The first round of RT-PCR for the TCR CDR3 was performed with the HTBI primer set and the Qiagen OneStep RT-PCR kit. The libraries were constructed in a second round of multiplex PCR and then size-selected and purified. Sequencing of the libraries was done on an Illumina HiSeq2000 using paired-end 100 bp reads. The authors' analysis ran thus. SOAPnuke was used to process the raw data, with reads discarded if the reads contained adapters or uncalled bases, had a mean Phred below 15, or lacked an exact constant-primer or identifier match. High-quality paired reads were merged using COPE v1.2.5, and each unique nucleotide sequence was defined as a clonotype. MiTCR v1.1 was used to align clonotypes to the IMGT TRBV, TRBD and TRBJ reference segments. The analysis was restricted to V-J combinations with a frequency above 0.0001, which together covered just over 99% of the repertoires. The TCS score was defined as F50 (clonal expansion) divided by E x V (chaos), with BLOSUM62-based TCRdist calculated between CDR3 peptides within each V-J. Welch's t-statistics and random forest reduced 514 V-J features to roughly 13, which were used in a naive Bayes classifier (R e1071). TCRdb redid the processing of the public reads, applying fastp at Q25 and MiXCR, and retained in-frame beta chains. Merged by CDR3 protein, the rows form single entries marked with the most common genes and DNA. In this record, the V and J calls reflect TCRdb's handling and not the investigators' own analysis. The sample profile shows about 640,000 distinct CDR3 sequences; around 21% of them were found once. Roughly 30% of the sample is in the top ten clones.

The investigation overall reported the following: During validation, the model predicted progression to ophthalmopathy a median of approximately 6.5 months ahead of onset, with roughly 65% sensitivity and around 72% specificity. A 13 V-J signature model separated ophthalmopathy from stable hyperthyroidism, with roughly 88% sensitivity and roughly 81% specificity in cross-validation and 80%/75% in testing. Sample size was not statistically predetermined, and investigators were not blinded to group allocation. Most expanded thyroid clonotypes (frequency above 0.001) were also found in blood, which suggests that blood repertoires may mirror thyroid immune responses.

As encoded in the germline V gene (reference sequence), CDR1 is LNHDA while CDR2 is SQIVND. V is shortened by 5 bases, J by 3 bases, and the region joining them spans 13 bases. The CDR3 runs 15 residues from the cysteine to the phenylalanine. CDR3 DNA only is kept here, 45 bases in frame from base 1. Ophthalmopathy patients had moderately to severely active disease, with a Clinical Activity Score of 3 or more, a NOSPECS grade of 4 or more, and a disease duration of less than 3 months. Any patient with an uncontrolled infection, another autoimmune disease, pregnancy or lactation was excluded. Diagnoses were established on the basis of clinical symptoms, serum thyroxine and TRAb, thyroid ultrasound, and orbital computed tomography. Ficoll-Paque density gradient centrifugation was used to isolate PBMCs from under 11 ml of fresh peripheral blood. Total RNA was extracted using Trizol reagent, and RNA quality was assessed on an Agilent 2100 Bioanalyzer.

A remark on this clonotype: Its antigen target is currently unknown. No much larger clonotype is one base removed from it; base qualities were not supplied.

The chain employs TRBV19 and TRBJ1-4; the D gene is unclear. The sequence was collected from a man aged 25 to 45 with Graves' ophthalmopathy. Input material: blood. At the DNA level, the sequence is TGTGCCAGTAGTTCAACCACGCAAGCTAATGAAAAACTGTTTTTT. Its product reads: CASSSTTQANEKLFF.